Listed here are 6 T cell receptor beta chains from one sample, sequenced in a study of naive and memory T cell subsets. Four PCR rounds used nested alpha and beta constant region primers plus the SP2 primer. TCRdb reprocessed the UMI-ligation and nested PCR reads with MiXCR, giving one entry per CDR3 protein. The profile shows tens of thousands of distinct CDR3 sequences, approximately 9.9% of them singletons. Treatment reported: skin biopsy from PPD injection site in Mantoux-positive individual. TCR cDNA received a 3' ligated oligonucleotide that carried a UMI. The specimen comprised skin, sampled from a tuberculin skin test site. Source of these receptors: an adult in good health.

This clonotype was counted between two and nine times. This chain links TRBV9 with TRBJ2-2, with D possibly TRBD1 on 6 matching bases. Trimming cost V 3 bases and J 1 base, with 13 bases left between them. The CDR3 is 16 amino acids. The germline CDR1 and CDR2 sequences are SGDLS and YYNGEE. The DNA for the CDR3 is TGTGCCAGCAGCGCAACCGGGACACTGAACACCGGGGAGCTGTTTTTT. This encodes CASSATGTLNTGELFF.

This clonotype has a count of ten or more. Just one base apart from a much larger clone, this may be a read error. The chain combines TRBV29-1 with TRBJ1-5; no clear D. Trimming stripped 6 bases from V and 4 bases from J, with 13 bases between. The V gene's germline CDR1 is SQVTM and CDR2 ANQGSEA. This CDR3 has 13 residues. CDR3 coding DNA: TGCAGCGTCCGTACGGGGTGGAATCAGCCCCAGCATTTT. Protein sequence: CSVRTGWNQPQHF.

The J gene is TRBJ2-3, the V gene TRBV23-1; D is unresolved. TRBV23-1 is recorded as an ORF, its role being uncertain. The CDR3 totals 14 residues. Trimming took 0 bases from V and 11 from J, leaving 15 bases between them. This chain's CDR3 is CASSQSAGPPEQYF. The CDR3 coding sequence is TGCGCCAGCAGTCAATCGGCAGGACCCCCGGAGCAGTATTTT.

The chain links TRBV12-3 or TRBV12-4 to TRBJ1-6; D not resolved. CDR3 length: 15 amino acids. The ends were cut back, 1 base at V and 7 bases at J, with 11 bases in the middle. The CDR3 loop is CASSLDRGGNSPLHF. The CDR3 DNA follows: TGTGCCAGCAGTTTAGATCGGGGAGGAAATTCACCCCTCCACTTT.

This clonotype was counted ten times or more. V gene TRBV10-3 combines with J gene TRBJ2-2; TRBD2 aligns across 9 bases. Germline trimming cut 2 bases from V and 5 bases from J; bases unmatched to any gene: 6. There are 16 residues in the CDR3. Germline values: CDR1 ENHRY, CDR2 SYGVKD. This CDR3 reads CAISEAGGARTGELFF. DNA for the CDR3: TGTGCCATCAGTGAGGCGGGGGGGGCGCGGACCGGGGAGCTGTTTTTT.

This clonotype was observed a handful of times. The chain has TRBV5-1 and TRBJ2-3, with 8 bases fitting TRBD2. V was pared by 2 bases and J by 0 bases, with 5 bases of the junction left unmatched. Germline CDR1 SGHRS, CDR2 YFSETQ. This CDR3 contains 16 residues. The CDR3 nucleotides are TGCGCCAGCAGCTTAAGGAGCGGGAGCAGCACAGATACGCAGTATTTT. Amino acids: CASSLRSGSSTDTQYF.